Described below is a single TCR beta chain sequence and its context. The antigen is undetermined. TCRdb's table, derived via immunoSEQ multiplex PCR, lists solely in-frame clones and lacks some. The repertoire holds about 150,000 clones, with 80% to 90% as singletons. The time point denotes: blood 4 weeks post-SBRT, at nephrectomy. Stated treatment: 15 Gy SBRT to primary tumor, nephrectomy 4 weeks later. Nephrectomy followed 15 Gy stereotactic body radiation by 4 weeks. Radiation-treated patients gave blood at baseline, week 2 and week 4. Clear cell pathology was present in this patient's renal cell carcinoma. This specimen belongs to a study of radiation and T cells in renal cell carcinoma. Study-wide results and caveats: In blood, top tumor clones expanded by 2 weeks, shrinking by 4.

This CDR3 contains 17 residues. The V and J ends lost 4 bases and 0 bases respectively, with 18 bases between them. CDR1 is MGHDK, CDR2 SYGVNS, per germline. This sequence was found in a woman aged 45-60 years with renal cell carcinoma. The chain recombines TRBV25-1 with TRBJ1-1; D is uncertain. The sample here was blood, taken from a patient whose treatment included radiotherapy and nephrectomy. The chain's CDR3 is CASSGLNRGLMNTEAFF. The CDR3 nucleotides are TGTGCCAGCAGTGGCCTAAACAGAGGCCTTATGAACACTGAAGCTTTCTTT.